This is a list of T cell receptor beta chains from one sample in a study of blood T cell repertoires in COVID-19. Assay: immunoSEQ multiplex PCR; the TCRdb copy retains only in-frame clones and omits some. Seen here are over 300,000 clones, approximately 90% observed once, and the top ten hold roughly a tenth. Input material: PBMCs or T cells enriched from blood (not recorded which). These receptor sequences come from a woman aged 40 to 55 who had recovered from COVID-19. Each CDR3 is given with its conserved first and last residue. A D gene is named only where the DNA matches it firmly. Part of the rows lack a size; the others show once, few, many or a class for expanded clones.

j_gene | abundance | d_gene | v_gene | CDR3nt | CDR3aa
TRBJ2-1 | . | . | TRBV7-9 | TGTGCCAGCAGCTTATTAGGCGACTTATACAATGAGCAGTTCTTC | CASSLLGDLYNEQFF
TRBJ2-7 | . | TRBD2 | TRBV9 | TGTGCCAGCAGCAGTCGCGGGACTAGCGGTCCACGGGGGAACTTC | CASSSRGTSGPRGNF
TRBJ2-7 | . | . | TRBV7-2 | TGTGCCAGCAGCTTGGAGGCCGGGGGTCCCTACGAGCAGTACTTC | CASSLEAGGPYEQYF
TRBJ1-2 | . | TRBD1 | TRBV27 | TGTGCCAGCAGTTCCACAGGGGGCGCGGGCTACACCTTC | CASSSTGGAGYTF
TRBJ2-2 | . | TRBD2 | TRBV7-3 | TGTGCCAGCAGCCTGCTCGCGGGAGGGTACACCGGGGAGCTGTTTTTT | CASSLLAGGYTGELFF
TRBJ1-2 | . | TRBD1 | TRBV19 | TGTGCCACTAGGACAGGGGACTTATCTAACTATGGCTACACCTTC | CATRTGDLSNYGYTF
TRBJ1-5 | . | TRBD1 | TRBV12-5 | TGTGCTAGTGGTTTGGTACAACCCTTGTGGGGACAGGGTAGCAATCAGCCCCAGCATTTT | CASGLVQPLWGQGSNQPQHF
TRBJ1-1 | few | TRBD1 | TRBV5-1 | TGCGCCAGCAGCTCCCACGAGACAGGGAAAGAAGCTTTCTTT | CASSSHETGKEAFF
TRBJ2-7 | . | TRBD1 | TRBV19 | TGTGCCAGTAGTAACCCGGGACAGGGGCCCTACGAGCAGTACTTC | CASSNPGQGPYEQYF
TRBJ1-4 | . | TRBD1 | TRBV25-1 | TGTGCCAGCTCCGGTTGGGGGACAGGGAATGAAAAACTGTTTTTT | CASSGWGTGNEKLFF
TRBJ2-7 | . | . | TRBV27 | TGTGCCAGCAGTTTGCAGGGCCCCTACGAGCAGTACTTC | CASSLQGPYEQYF
TRBJ1-1 | . | . | TRBV5-1 | TGCGCCAGCAGCTTGGGGACAGCGAACACTGAAGCTTTCTTT | CASSLGTANTEAFF
TRBJ2-5 | . | TRBD2 | TRBV6-5 | TGTGCCAGCGGCCCTAGCGGGAGGGCCGAGACCCAGTACTTC | CASGPSGRAETQYF
TRBJ1-1 | . | . | TRBV19 | TGTGCCAGTAGTTGGGACATCCTGACTGAAGCTTTCTTT | CASSWDILTEAFF
TRBJ2-1 | . | TRBD2 | TRBV7-9 | TGTGCCAGCAGCCCTACTAGCGGGCCGGCACGGGAGCAGTTCTTC | CASSPTSGPAREQFF
TRBJ2-3 | . | TRBD2 | TRBV5-1 | TGCGCCAGCAGCTTGGGGGCAGCGGGAGGCTCAGATACGCAGTATTTT | CASSLGAAGGSDTQYF
TRBJ1-2 | . | TRBD1 | TRBV27 | TGTGCCAGCAGACAACGGGACAGGGATAACTATGGCTACACCTTC | CASRQRDRDNYGYTF
TRBJ1-1 | . | . | TRBV6-5 | TGTGCCAGCAGTTACTCCGCGATTTCTGAAGCTTTCTTT | CASSYSAISEAFF
TRBJ1-2 | . | . | TRBV2 | TGTGCCAGCAGTGATGTCAGTCCGGGCTATGGCTACACCTTC | CASSDVSPGYGYTF
TRBJ2-1 | . | . | TRBV23-1 | TGCGCCAGCAGTCAATCGAACCCAAGACGAGGGTGCCGGGTGGATGAGCAGTTCTTC | CASSQSNPRRGCRVDEQFF
TRBJ2-5 | . | TRBD2 | TRBV5-1 | TGCGCCAGCAGCCCTCCTAGCGGGAGTCAAGAGACCCAGTACTTC | CASSPPSGSQETQYF
TRBJ2-1 | once | TRBD2 | TRBV10-3 | TGTGCCATCAGTTCACCCTCGCGGGAGACCTCCTACAATGAGCAGTTCTTC | CAISSPSRETSYNEQFF
TRBJ1-1 | . | . | TRBV2 | TGTGCCAGCAGTGAGGGGAGACACAACACTGAAGCTTTCTTT | CASSEGRHNTEAFF
TRBJ2-7 | . | TRBD1 | TRBV29-1 | TGCAGCGTTGATAAGCCAGGGGGCTACGAGCAGTACTTC | CSVDKPGGYEQYF
TRBJ2-3 | once | TRBD2 | TRBV6-2/TRBV6-3 | TGTGCCAGCAGCCCTGGACTAGCGGGAGGGAGCACAGATACGCAGTATTTT | CASSPGLAGGSTDTQYF
TRBJ1-2 | . | . | TRBV4-1 | TGCGCCAGCAGCCAGGACTACAGACGTGGCTACACCTTC | CASSQDYRRGYTF
TRBJ1-2 | . | TRBD1 | TRBV5-4 | TGTGCCAGCAGCCCCCGGGACAGTAACTATGGCTACACCTTC | CASSPRDSNYGYTF
TRBJ2-2 | . | TRBD2 | TRBV19 | TGTGCCAGTAGTATAATGAGGCGGGAGCACACCGGGGAGCTGTTTTTT | CASSIMRREHTGELFF
TRBJ2-5 | . | TRBD2 | TRBV20-1 | TGCAGTGCTAGTGTAGCGGGGGAGATCCGGCGCGAGACCCAGTACTTC | CSASVAGEIRRETQYF
TRBJ2-4 | . | TRBD2 | TRBV11-2 | TGTGCCAGCAGCCGGACTAGTGAGGGCATTCAGTACTTC | CASSRTSEGIQYF
TRBJ1-2 | . | TRBD1 | TRBV10-3 | TGTGCTTCCGGTCAGGGGGCCTATGGCTACACCTTC | CASGQGAYGYTF
TRBJ2-2 | . | TRBD1 | TRBV27 | TGTGCCAGCAGTTCCCTGCAGGGGGTTGACACCGGGGAGCTGTTTTTT | CASSSLQGVDTGELFF
TRBJ2-7 | . | TRBD1 | TRBV4-3 | TGCGCCAGCAGCCAAGATAGGACAGGGGACTACGAGCAGTACTTC | CASSQDRTGDYEQYF
TRBJ1-3 | . | . | TRBV19 | TGTGCCAGTAGTAGCCAGGGTGGAAACACCATATATTTT | CASSSQGGNTIYF
TRBJ2-2 | once | . | TRBV30 | TGTGCCTGGAGCCGTGTAGAAGCAGGGGAGCTGTTTTTT | CAWSRVEAGELFF
TRBJ2-3 | . | TRBD2 | TRBV2 | TGTGCCAGCAGCACCACTACAGCGGGGGGGGCAGATACGCAGTATTTT | CASSTTTAGGADTQYF
TRBJ2-1 | . | TRBD1 | TRBV19 | TGTGCCAGTAGTACACCCCCGGGACAGGTGGTTGGTGAGCAGTTCTTC | CASSTPPGQVVGEQFF
TRBJ2-2 | . | TRBD2 | TRBV7-3 | TGTGCCAGCAAAGGGCGGGAGCAGGTCGGGGAGCTGTTTTTT | CASKGREQVGELFF
TRBJ1-1 | . | . | TRBV3-1/TRBV3-2 | TGTGCCAGCAGCCAAGATCCCGACAACCAAGCTTTCTTT | CASSQDPDNQAFF
TRBJ1-5 | . | . | TRBV20-1 | TGCAGTGCTAGTCCCCCGGGATCTTTGTTCAATCAGCCCCAGCATTTT | CSASPPGSLFNQPQHF
TRBJ2-1 | . | TRBD2 | TRBV7-3 | TGTGCCAGCTCCGGACTAGCGGGGTACAATGAGCAGTTCTTC | CASSGLAGYNEQFF